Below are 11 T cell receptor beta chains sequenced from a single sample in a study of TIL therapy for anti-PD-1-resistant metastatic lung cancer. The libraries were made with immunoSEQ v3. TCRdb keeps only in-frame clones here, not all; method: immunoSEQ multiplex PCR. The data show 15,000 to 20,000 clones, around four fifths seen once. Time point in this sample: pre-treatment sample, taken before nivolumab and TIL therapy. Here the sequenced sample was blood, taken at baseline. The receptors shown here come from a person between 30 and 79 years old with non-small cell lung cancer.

The CDR3 DNA sequence: TGTGCCAGCAGTCCAGGACAGGGGGCGCATGGCTACACCTTC. It translates to CASSPGQGAHGYTF. The chain employs TRBV2 and TRBJ1-2; 11 bases are shared with TRBD1. The germline gives CDR1 SNHLY, CDR2 FYNNEI. Losses at the gene ends were 5 bases for V and 6 bases for J; bases not matched to a gene: 5. The CDR3 has 14 amino acids.

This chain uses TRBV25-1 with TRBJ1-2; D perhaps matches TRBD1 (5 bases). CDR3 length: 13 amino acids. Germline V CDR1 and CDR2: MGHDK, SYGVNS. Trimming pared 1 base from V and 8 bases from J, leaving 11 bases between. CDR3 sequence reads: CASSESGGGGYTF. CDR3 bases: TGTGCCAGCAGTGAATCTGGGGGAGGAGGCTACACCTTC.

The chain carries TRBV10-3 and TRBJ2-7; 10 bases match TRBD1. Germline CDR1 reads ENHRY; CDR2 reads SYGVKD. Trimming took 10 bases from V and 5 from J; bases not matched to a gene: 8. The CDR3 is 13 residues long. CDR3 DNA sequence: TGTGCCACCTGGGACAGGGGTCACCACGAGCAGTACTTC. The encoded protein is CATWDRGHHEQYF.

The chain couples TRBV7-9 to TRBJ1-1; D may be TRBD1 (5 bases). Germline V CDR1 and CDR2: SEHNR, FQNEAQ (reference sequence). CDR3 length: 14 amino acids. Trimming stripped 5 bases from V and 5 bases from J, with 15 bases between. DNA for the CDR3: TGTGCCAGCAGCGCCGGGGCGGAGGGGACTGAAGCTTTCTTT. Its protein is CASSAGAEGTEAFF.

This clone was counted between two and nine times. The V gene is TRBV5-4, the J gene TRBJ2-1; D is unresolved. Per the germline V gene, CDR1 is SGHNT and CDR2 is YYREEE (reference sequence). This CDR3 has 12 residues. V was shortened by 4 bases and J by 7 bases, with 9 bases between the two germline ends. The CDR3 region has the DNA TGTGCCAGCAGCCCCCAAGGGAATGAGCAGTTCTTC. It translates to CASSPQGNEQFF.

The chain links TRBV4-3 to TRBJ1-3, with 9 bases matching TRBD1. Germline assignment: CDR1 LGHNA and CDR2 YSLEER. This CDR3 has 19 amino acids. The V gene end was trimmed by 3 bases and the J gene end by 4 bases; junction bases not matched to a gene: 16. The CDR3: CASSQSPGQGRLRGNTIYF. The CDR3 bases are TGCGCCAGCAGCCAGTCCCCGGGACAGGGCCGCCTAAGAGGAAACACCATATATTTT.

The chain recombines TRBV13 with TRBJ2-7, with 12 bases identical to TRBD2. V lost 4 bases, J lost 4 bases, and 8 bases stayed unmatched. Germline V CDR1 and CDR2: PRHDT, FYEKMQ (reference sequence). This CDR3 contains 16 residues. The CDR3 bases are TGTGCCAGCAGCTCCCGACTAGCGGGAGTATCATACGAGCAGTACTTC. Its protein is CASSSRLAGVSYEQYF.

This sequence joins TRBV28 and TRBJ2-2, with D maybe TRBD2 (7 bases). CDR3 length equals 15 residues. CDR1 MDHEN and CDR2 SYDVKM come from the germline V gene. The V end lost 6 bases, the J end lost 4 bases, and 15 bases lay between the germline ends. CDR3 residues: CASSPEGEGTGELFF. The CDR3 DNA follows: TGTGCCAGCAGCCCCGAGGGGGAGGGCACCGGGGAGCTGTTTTTT.

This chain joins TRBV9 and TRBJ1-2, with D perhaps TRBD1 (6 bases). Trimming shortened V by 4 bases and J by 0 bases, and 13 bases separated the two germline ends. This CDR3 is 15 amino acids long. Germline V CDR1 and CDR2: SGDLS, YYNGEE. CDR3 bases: TGTGCCAGCAGCCCCCTGCGGGGGCCTAACTATGGCTACACCTTC. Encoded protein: CASSPLRGPNYGYTF.

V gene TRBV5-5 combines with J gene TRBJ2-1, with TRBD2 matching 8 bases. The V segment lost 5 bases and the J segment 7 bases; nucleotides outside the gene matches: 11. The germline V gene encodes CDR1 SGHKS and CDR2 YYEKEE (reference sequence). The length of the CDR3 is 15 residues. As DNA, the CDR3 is TGTGCCAGCAGACACCGGCGGGGGGCCACGAATGAGCAGTTCTTC. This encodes CASRHRRGATNEQFF.

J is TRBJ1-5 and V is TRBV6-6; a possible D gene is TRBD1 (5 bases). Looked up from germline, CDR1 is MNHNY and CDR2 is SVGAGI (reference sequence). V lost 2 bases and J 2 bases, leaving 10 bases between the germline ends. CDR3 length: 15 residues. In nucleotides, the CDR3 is TGTGCCAGCAGTTACGGGGACGGCCGCAATCAGCCCCAGCATTTT. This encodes CASSYGDGRNQPQHF.